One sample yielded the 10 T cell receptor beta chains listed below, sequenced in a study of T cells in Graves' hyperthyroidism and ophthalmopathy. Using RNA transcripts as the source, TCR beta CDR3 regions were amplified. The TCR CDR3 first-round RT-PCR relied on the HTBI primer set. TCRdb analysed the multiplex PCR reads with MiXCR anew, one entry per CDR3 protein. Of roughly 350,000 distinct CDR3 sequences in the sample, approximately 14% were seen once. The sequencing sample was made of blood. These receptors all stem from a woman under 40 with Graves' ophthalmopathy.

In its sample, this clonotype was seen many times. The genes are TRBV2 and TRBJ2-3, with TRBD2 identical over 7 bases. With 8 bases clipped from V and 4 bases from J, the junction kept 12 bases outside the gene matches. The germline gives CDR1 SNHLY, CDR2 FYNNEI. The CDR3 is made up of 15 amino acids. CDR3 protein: CASAGGRRPADTQYF. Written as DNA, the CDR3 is TGTGCCAGCGCCGGGGGGAGACGTCCTGCAGATACGCAGTATTTT.

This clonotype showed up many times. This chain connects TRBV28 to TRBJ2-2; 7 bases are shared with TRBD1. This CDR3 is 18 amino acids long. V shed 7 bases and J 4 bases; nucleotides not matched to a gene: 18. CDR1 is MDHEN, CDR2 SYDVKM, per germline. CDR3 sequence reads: CASNIPGPLTGFTGELFF. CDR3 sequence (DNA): TGTGCCAGCAACATCCCAGGGCCCTTGACAGGGTTCACCGGGGAGCTGTTTTTT.

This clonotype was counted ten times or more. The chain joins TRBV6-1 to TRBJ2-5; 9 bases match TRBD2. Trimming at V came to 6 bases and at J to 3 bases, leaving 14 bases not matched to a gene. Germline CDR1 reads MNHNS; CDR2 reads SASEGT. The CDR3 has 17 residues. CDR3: CASSSIYSGGREETQYF. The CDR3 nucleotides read TGTGCCAGCAGCTCAATCTATAGCGGGGGCCGGGAAGAGACCCAGTACTTC.

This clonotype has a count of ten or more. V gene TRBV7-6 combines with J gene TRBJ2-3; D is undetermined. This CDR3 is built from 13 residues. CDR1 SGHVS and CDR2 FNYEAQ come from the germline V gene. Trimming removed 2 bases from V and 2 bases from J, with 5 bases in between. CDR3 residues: CASSLSLTDTQYF. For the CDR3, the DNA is TGTGCCAGCAGCTTAAGCCTCACAGATACGCAGTATTTT. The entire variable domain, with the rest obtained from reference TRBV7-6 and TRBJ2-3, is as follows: GAGVSQSPRYKVTKRGQDVALRCDPISGHVSLYWYRQALGQGPEFLTYFNYEAQQDKSGLPNDRFSAERPEGSISTLTIQRTEQRDSAMYRCASSLSLTDTQYFGPGTRLTVL.

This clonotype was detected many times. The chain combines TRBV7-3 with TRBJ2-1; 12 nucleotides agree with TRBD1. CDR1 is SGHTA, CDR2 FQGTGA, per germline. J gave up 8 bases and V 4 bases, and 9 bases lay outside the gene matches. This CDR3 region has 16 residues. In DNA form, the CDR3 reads TGTGCCAGCAGCTACTTAGGGGGACAGGGGGCCGATGAGCAGTTCTTC. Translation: CASSYLGGQGADEQFF.

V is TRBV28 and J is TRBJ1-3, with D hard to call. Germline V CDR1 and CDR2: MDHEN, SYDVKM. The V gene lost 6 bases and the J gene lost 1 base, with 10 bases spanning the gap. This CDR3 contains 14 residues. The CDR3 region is CASSRVASGNTIYF. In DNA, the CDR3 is TGTGCCAGCAGCCGCGTTGCTTCTGGAAACACCATATATTTT.

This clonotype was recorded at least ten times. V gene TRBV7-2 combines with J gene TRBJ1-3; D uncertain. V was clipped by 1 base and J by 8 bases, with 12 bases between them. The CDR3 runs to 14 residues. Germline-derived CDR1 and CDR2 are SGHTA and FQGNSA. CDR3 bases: TGTGCCAGCAGCTTAGTAACAGTCGGGGACACCATATATTTT. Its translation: CASSLVTVGDTIYF.

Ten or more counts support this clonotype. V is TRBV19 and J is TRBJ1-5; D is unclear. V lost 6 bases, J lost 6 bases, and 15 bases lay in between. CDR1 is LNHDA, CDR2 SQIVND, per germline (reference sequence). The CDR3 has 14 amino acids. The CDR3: CASRMVFGGQPQHF. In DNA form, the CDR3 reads TGTGCCAGTAGGATGGTCTTCGGAGGTCAGCCCCAGCATTTT.

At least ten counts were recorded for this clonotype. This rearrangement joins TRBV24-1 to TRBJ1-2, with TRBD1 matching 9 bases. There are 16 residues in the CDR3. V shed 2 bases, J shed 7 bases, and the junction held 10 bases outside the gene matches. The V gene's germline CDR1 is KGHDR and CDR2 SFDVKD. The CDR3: CATSDSPSSDRGGYTF. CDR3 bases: TGTGCCACCAGTGATTCCCCCTCTTCGGACAGGGGTGGCTACACCTTC.

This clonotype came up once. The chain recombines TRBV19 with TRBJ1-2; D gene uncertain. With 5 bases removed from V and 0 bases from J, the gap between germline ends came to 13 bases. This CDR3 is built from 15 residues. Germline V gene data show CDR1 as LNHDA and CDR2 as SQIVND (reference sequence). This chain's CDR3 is CASSFDGRANYGYTF. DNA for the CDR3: TGTGCCAGTAGTTTCGATGGGCGGGCTAACTATGGCTACACCTTC.